In its sample, the clone carrying this TCR beta chain was seen many times. These data belong to a study of T cells after yellow fever vaccination. MiXCR was run by TCRdb on the 5' RACE reads, yielding one entry per CDR3 protein. In the table there are 25,000 to 35,000 distinct CDR3 sequences, less than 5.5% of which are singletons. This receptor was taken from a man aged 25 to 40 who received the YFV17D yellow fever vaccine. The source was CD8+ T cells sorted from PBMCs, collected 10 days after the yellow fever booster vaccination.

The CDR3 spells CATNSGTEHEKLFF. CDR3 DNA sequence: TGTGCCACAAACTCCGGGACAGAACATGAAAAACTGTTTTTT. The rearrangement links TRBV15 to TRBJ1-4, with TRBD1 identical over 7 bases. The trim removed 9 bases at V and 6 bases at J, leaving 10 bases unmatched. This CDR3 is 14 amino acids long. In germline, CDR1 is LNHNV, CDR2 YYDKDF (reference sequence).